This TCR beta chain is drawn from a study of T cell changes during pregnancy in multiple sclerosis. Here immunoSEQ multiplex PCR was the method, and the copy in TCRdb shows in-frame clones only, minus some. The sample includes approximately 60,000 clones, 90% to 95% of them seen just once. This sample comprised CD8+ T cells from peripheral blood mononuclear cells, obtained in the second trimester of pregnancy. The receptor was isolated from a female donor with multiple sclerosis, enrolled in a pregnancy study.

The CDR3 region has the DNA TGTGCCAGCAGTGAACGGCTAGGGGCCCACGAGCAGTACTTC. This gives the protein CASSERLGAHEQYF. This chain connects TRBV6-1 to TRBJ2-7; a weak D match, TRBD1 (5 bases). Between the trimmed V and J ends, which lost 2 bases and 5 bases, there was a span of 13 bases. This CDR3 is built from 14 residues. Germline V gives CDR1 MNHNS, CDR2 SASEGT.